The 6 T cell receptor beta chains given below trace back to one sample, sequenced in a study of blood T cells in healthy people across ages. A second about 7 to 11 cycle PCR used barcoded and J-beta primers. MiXCR, applied by TCRdb to the 5' RACE reads, yields one record per CDR3 protein. The sample lists over 600,000 distinct CDR3 sequences; 35% to 50% were seen once. Sequencing used blood. The receptors shown here come from an elderly man in good health.

This chain uses TRBV2 with TRBJ2-1, with 8 bases that match TRBD2. The germline V gene has CDR1 SNHLY and CDR2 FYNNEI. The V and J ends lost 2 bases and 4 bases, in that order; junction bases with no gene match: 4. The CDR3 is made up of 15 amino acids. The CDR3 coding sequence is TGTGCCAGCAGTGAACTCGGGGGGGGTTACAATGAGCAGTTCTTC. Its protein is CASSELGGGYNEQFF.

The CDR3 DNA reads TGTGCCAGCAGCTTATATGGGGCGCAAGAGACCCAGTACTTC. This codes for CASSLYGAQETQYF. The chain couples TRBV7-9 to TRBJ2-5, with D possibly being TRBD1 (5 bases). CDR3 size: 14 residues. V was cut by 2 bases and J by 2 bases, with 9 bases left in between. Germline values: CDR1 SEHNR, CDR2 FQNEAQ (reference sequence).

This clonotype was picked up a small number of times. The V call is TRBV12-3 or TRBV12-4, the J call TRBJ2-3, with TRBD1 matching 9 bases. V lost 3 bases to trimming and J lost 5 bases; unmatched junction nucleotides: 6. The CDR3 is 15 amino acids. CDR3 coding DNA: TGTGCCAGCAGTTTCGGGACAGGGACGATAGATACGCAGTATTTT. Protein: CASSFGTGTIDTQYF.

CDR3 DNA sequence: TGCAGTGCTCCGACAGGGTCCTACAATGAGCAGTTCTTC. It codes for CSAPTGSYNEQFF. The rearrangement joins TRBV20-1 to TRBJ2-1; 7 positions agree with TRBD1. The V and J ends lost 5 bases and 1 base, in that order; junction bases with no gene match: 2. CDR3 length: 13 amino acids. CDR1 and CDR2 (germline): DFQATT, SNEGSKA (reference sequence).

This clonotype came up once. The gene calls are TRBV29-1 and TRBJ2-3, with D perhaps TRBD2 (5 bases). The CDR3 extends over 12 amino acids. Germline assignment: CDR1 SQVTM and CDR2 ANQGSEA. Trimming took 7 bases from V and 5 from J, leaving 13 bases between them. The CDR3 DNA reads TGCAGCGGGACTCTAGCCGGAGATACGCAGTATTTT. This encodes CSGTLAGDTQYF.

The chain recombines TRBV11-2 with TRBJ2-1; D gene unclear. CDR1 and CDR2 (germline): SGHAT, FQNNGV. The V end lost 0 bases, the J end lost 7 bases, and 7 bases lay between the germline ends. The CDR3 loop spans 13 amino acids. As DNA, the CDR3 is TGTGCCAGCAGCTTAGAGGATGGGAATGAGCAGTTCTTC. It is translated as CASSLEDGNEQFF.